This T cell receptor (beta chain) stems from a study of T-cell memory formation after mild COVID-19. Broader study findings: Clones shrinking between day 15 and 85 showed a balanced CD4/CD8 split, and those that grew later tilted toward CD4+.

V was clipped by 6 bases and J by 2 bases; unmatched bases: 7. The length of the CDR3 is 13 residues. The V gene's germline CDR1 is SQVTM and CDR2 ANQGSEA. Concerning this clonotype: The antigen remains unidentified.

TCR alpha and TCR beta cDNA libraries carrying sample barcodes and UMIs came from 5'RACE with constant-segment primers. TCRdb analysed the 5' RACE reads with MiXCR anew, one entry per CDR3 protein. The sample has some 110,000 distinct CDR3 sequences; 9.5% to 15% are singletons. Specimen: PBMCs or a T cell subset sorted from them (not recorded which). V is TRBV29-1 and J is TRBJ2-7; the match to TRBD1 covers 7 bases. This clonotype was obtained from an adult woman who had mild COVID-19 (a few samples of this study predate the infection). Cell type and time point are not known. This CDR3 reads CSVRTGITYEQYF. CDR3 DNA sequence: TGCAGCGTACGGACAGGAATCACCTACGAGCAGTACTTC.